This is a list of T cell receptor beta chains from one sample in a study of blood T cell repertoires in COVID-19. TCRdb's table, derived via immunoSEQ multiplex PCR, lists solely in-frame clones and lacks some. The table records roughly 150,000 clones, approximately 84% of them present only once. The specimen was peripheral blood. These receptors all stem from an elderly woman with acute or convalescent COVID-19. Both conserved end residues are part of each CDR3. D genes are given only for firm matches. Clone size is stated in some rows and not others, as once, few, many or a class when expanded.

NA | NA | TRBJ2-7 | TRBV28 | TGTGCCAGCAGTTTGCCGCAGGGGACGGGTGAGCAGTACTTC | CASSLPQGTGEQYF
few | NA | TRBJ1-5 | TRBV18 | TGTGCCAGCTCACCGGCCGGAAGGGAGGGCAATCAGCCCCAGCATTTT | CASSPAGREGNQPQHF
NA | NA | TRBJ1-4 | TRBV12-3/TRBV12-4 | TGTGCCAGCAGTGTAGGCAGTGAAAAACTGTTTTTT | CASSVGSEKLFF
NA | TRBD1 | TRBJ1-3 | TRBV19 | TGTGCCAGCTTTGACAGGGGAGGCGGAAACACCATATATTTT | CASFDRGGGNTIYF
NA | NA | TRBJ2-1 | TRBV7-2 | TGTGCCAGCAGCTTATCGGGACTGACTGCGAATGAGCAGTTCTTC | CASSLSGLTANEQFF
NA | NA | TRBJ1-3 | TRBV30 | TGTGCCTGGTCTCGACAGAATCTTTACTCTGGAAACACCATATATTTT | CAWSRQNLYSGNTIYF
few | NA | TRBJ2-3 | TRBV30 | TGTGCCTGGAGCGCAAAGGGGGCAGATACGCAGTATTTT | CAWSAKGADTQYF
NA | NA | TRBJ2-5 | TRBV18 | TGTGCCACTTCACAGGGTAATAGAGAGACCCAGTACTTC | CATSQGNRETQYF
NA | TRBD2 | TRBJ2-3 | TRBV7-3 | TGTGCCAGCAGCCCCTCCGGCGGGGGTGCTAGCACAGATACGCAGTATTTT | CASSPSGGGASTDTQYF
NA | NA | TRBJ1-1 | TRBV9 | TGTGCCAGCAGCGTACAGGGGTATGGCACTGAAGCTTTCTTT | CASSVQGYGTEAFF
NA | TRBD2 | TRBJ2-2 | TRBV7-2 | TGTGCCACCCGACTAGCGGGATACACCGGGGAGCTGTTTTTT | CATRLAGYTGELFF
NA | NA | TRBJ1-6 | TRBV6-5 | TGTGCCAGCAAAGCCGCGGATTCACCCCTCCACTTT | CASKAADSPLHF
NA | TRBD1 | TRBJ2-1 | TRBV12-5 | TGTGCTAGTGGTGCGGCCGGGACAGATTACAATGAGCAGTTCTTC | CASGAAGTDYNEQFF
NA | NA | TRBJ2-3 | TRBV24-1 | TGTGCCACCAGTCCAGGGACAGATACGCAGTATTTT | CATSPGTDTQYF
NA | NA | TRBJ1-1 | TRBV2 | TGTGCCAGCGGCGAAGAGGGGTTTGGCACTGAAGCTTTCTTT | CASGEEGFGTEAFF
NA | TRBD1 | TRBJ1-6 | TRBV11-2 | TGTGCCAGCAGTTTTCCCAGGGGGGCTCAAAATTCACCCCTCCACTTT | CASSFPRGAQNSPLHF
NA | NA | TRBJ1-2 | TRBV4-1 | TGCGCCAGCAGCCAGGCGGTGAGGGGGGGCTACACCTTC | CASSQAVRGGYTF
many | NA | TRBJ1-2 | TRBV30 | TGTGCCTGGAACGGCGGAGCAACCTATGGCTACACCTTC | CAWNGGATYGYTF
NA | TRBD2 | TRBJ2-1 | TRBV5-1 | TGCGCCAGCAGCGCCTACCTGGGGACTACCAATGAGCAGTTCTTC | CASSAYLGTTNEQFF
NA | NA | TRBJ2-7 | TRBV6-6 | TGTGCCAGCCGATCTACCGACAGGCGCGCTACCTACGAGCAGTACTTC | CASRSTDRRATYEQYF
NA | NA | TRBJ1-5 | TRBV19 | TGTGCCAGTAACAAGGGGAATCAGCCCCAGCATTTT | CASNKGNQPQHF
NA | NA | TRBJ1-1 | TRBV29-1 | TGCAGCGTTCTATCCAGTGGGCTGTTTGCTGAAGCTTTCTTT | CSVLSSGLFAEAFF
NA | NA | TRBJ2-1 | TRBV7-9 | TGTGCCAGCAGAATAGGGAGCGATGAGCAGTTCTTC | CASRIGSDEQFF
NA | NA | TRBJ2-6 | TRBV5-1 | TGCGCCAGCAGCGCCGACAGGAAATCTGGGGCCAACGTCCTGACTTTC | CASSADRKSGANVLTF
once | TRBD1 | TRBJ1-6 | TRBV5-1 | TGCGCCAGCAGCCCTGGACAGGAGTACTCACCCCTCCACTTT | CASSPGQEYSPLHF
NA | NA | TRBJ1-2 | TRBV28 | TGTGCCAGCAGCAACGCGGGGGTTGGCCATGGCTACACCTTC | CASSNAGVGHGYTF
few | TRBD1 | TRBJ1-2 | TRBV3-1/TRBV3-2 | TGTGCCAGCAGCCAAGAGAGACAGGGATATGGCTACACCTTC | CASSQERQGYGYTF
once | NA | TRBJ2-1 | TRBV7-9 | TGTGCCAGCAGCTTAGGGGTCAGGGGAAATGAGCAGTTCTTC | CASSLGVRGNEQFF
once | TRBD1 | TRBJ1-5 | TRBV6-6 | TGTGCCAGCAGTTACTCTCTACAGGGGGGCCGTCAGCCCCAGCATTTT | CASSYSLQGGRQPQHF
NA | TRBD1 | TRBJ1-4 | TRBV6-5 | TGTGCCAGCGAAGAGGACAGGAATGAAAAACTGTTTTTT | CASEEDRNEKLFF
NA | TRBD1 | TRBJ1-1 | TRBV6-5 | TGTGCCAGCAGTTACGTCGGACAGGGGAAGAACACTGAAGCTTTCTTT | CASSYVGQGKNTEAFF
NA | NA | TRBJ1-1 | TRBV28 | TGTGCCAGCAGTTTACGCGGGGGGCGCTTGGACACTGAAGCTTTCTTT | CASSLRGGRLDTEAFF
NA | TRBD2 | TRBJ2-5 | TRBV20-1 | TGCAGTGCTAGTTCGGGACTAGCGGAGGAGACCCAGTACTTC | CSASSGLAEETQYF
NA | TRBD2 | TRBJ2-1 | TRBV9 | TGTGCCAGCAGCGTAACTCTAGCGGGAGGCTCCAATGAGCAGTTCTTC | CASSVTLAGGSNEQFF
few | NA | TRBJ1-4 | TRBV30 | TGTGCCTGGAGTGGACAGGCTAATGAAAAACTGTTTTTT | CAWSGQANEKLFF
NA | NA | TRBJ2-5 | TRBV28 | TGTGCCAGCAGTTTTGGGGGGAACCAAGAGACCCAGTACTTC | CASSFGGNQETQYF
NA | NA | TRBJ1-4 | TRBV5-1 | TGCGCCAGCAGCTTCCAGGGGCAAGCTAATGAAAAACTGTTTTTT | CASSFQGQANEKLFF
few | TRBD1 | TRBJ1-2 | TRBV18 | TGTGCCAGCTCAGGCGACAGGGCGGGAAGAGGCTACACCTTC | CASSGDRAGRGYTF
few | NA | TRBJ1-5 | TRBV10-2 | TGCGCCACCGGACAGTTTAATCAGCCCCAGCATTTT | CATGQFNQPQHF
NA | TRBD1 | TRBJ1-2 | TRBV12-3/TRBV12-4 | TGTGCCAGCAGCGGACAGGTCCATGGCTACACCTTC | CASSGQVHGYTF
NA | TRBD1 | TRBJ1-1 | TRBV3-1/TRBV3-2 | TGTGCCAGCGGGGGACAGGGGATCACTGAAGCTTTCTTT | CASGGQGITEAFF
NA | NA | TRBJ1-1 | TRBV19 | TGTGCCAGTAGTATATCTACGAGATCGGCTTTCTTT | CASSISTRSAFF
NA | NA | TRBJ1-1 | TRBV5-4 | TGTGCCAGCAGCTTCGTAGGAGCTGAAGCTTTCTTT | CASSFVGAEAFF
NA | TRBD1 | TRBJ1-2 | TRBV6-5 | TGTGCCAGCAGTAGCCGGGACAGGGAGCATTATGGCTACACCTTC | CASSSRDREHYGYTF
NA | TRBD1 | TRBJ1-4 | TRBV19 | TGTGCCAGTAGTATTGGAGGACAGGGGTTCGAAAAACTGTTTTTT | CASSIGGQGFEKLFF
NA | NA | TRBJ2-7 | TRBV28 | TGTGCCAGCAGTTTCCCCTTTTCTGCAGGGGGGTCCTACGAGCAGTACTTC | CASSFPFSAGGSYEQYF
NA | TRBD1 | TRBJ1-1 | TRBV11-2 | TGTGCCAGCAGCAAAGTCCCGGGACAGGGTTCGAACACTGAAGCTTTCTTT | CASSKVPGQGSNTEAFF
NA | NA | TRBJ2-2 | TRBV3-1/TRBV3-2 | TGTGCCAGCAGCCAAAGAACAGAAACCGGGGAGCTGTTTTTT | CASSQRTETGELFF
NA | NA | TRBJ2-7 | TRBV6-5 | TGTGCCAGCAGCCAACGGGGGGCGGGAGCGCCCGAGCAGTACTTC | CASSQRGAGAPEQYF
NA | TRBD1 | TRBJ2-1 | TRBV9 | TGTGCCAGCAGCACTTTGACAGGGGGCGATGAGCAGTTCTTC | CASSTLTGGDEQFF
NA | NA | TRBJ1-2 | TRBV19 | TGTGCCAGTACCCTATCCGTCGGGACACCCTGGGGCTACACCTTC | CASTLSVGTPWGYTF
NA | NA | TRBJ2-1 | TRBV3-1/TRBV3-2 | TGTGCCAGCAGCAAGGCGGCCTGGGTCCATGAGCAGTTCTTC | CASSKAAWVHEQFF
NA | TRBD1 | TRBJ1-3 | TRBV5-1 | TGCGCCAGCAGCCGACAGGGCCCTGGAAACACCATATATTTT | CASSRQGPGNTIYF
NA | TRBD2 | TRBJ2-1 | TRBV29-1 | TGCAGCGCACTGGGACTAGCGGCGTACAATGAGCAGTTCTTC | CSALGLAAYNEQFF
few | NA | TRBJ2-7 | TRBV5-4 | TGTGCCAGCAGCTCAGACTCCTACGAGCAGTACTTC | CASSSDSYEQYF
NA | NA | TRBJ1-6 | TRBV11-3 | TGTGCCAGCAGCTTAAGCCTTGTTTCACCCCTCCACTTT | CASSLSLVSPLHF
NA | NA | TRBJ1-1 | TRBV3-1/TRBV3-2 | TGTGCCAGCAGCAGGGGAACCGAAGCTTTCTTT | CASSRGTEAFF
NA | TRBD1 | TRBJ1-2 | TRBV6-5 | TGTGCCAGCCGGACAGGAAACTATGGCTACACCTTC | CASRTGNYGYTF
NA | TRBD2 | TRBJ2-3 | TRBV28 | TGTGCCACCTCCCTCGGGACTAGCGGGAGAGATACGCAGTATTTT | CATSLGTSGRDTQYF
few | NA | TRBJ1-1 | TRBV6-1 | TGTGCCAGCAGTGATGGACAGAACACTGAAGCTTTCTTT | CASSDGQNTEAFF